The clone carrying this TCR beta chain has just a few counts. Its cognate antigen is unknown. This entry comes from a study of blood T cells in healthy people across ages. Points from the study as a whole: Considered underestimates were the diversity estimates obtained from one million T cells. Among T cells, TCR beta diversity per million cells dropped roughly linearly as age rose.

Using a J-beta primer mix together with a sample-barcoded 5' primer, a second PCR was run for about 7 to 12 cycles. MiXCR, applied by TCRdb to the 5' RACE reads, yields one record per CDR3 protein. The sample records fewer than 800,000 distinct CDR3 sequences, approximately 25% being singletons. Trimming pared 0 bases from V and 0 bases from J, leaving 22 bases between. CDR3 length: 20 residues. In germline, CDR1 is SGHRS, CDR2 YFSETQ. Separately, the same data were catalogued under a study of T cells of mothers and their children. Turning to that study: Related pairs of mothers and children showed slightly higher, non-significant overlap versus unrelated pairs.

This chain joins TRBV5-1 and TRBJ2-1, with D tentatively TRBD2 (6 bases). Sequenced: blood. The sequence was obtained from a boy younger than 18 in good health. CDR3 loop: CASSLGRGDGWGGSYNEQFF. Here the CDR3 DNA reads TGCGCCAGCAGCTTGGGACGGGGTGATGGATGGGGAGGCTCCTACAATGAGCAGTTCTTC. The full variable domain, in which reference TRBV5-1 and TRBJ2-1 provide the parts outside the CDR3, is KAGVTQTPRYLIKTRGQQVTLSCSPISGHRSVSWYQQTPGQGLQFLFEYFSETQRNKGNFPGRFSGRQFSNSRSEMNVSTLELGDSALYLCASSLGRGDGWGGSYNEQFFGPGTRLTVL.